The 28 T cell receptor beta chains below come from one sample, sequenced in a study of tumor and adjacent non-tumor tissue in lung cancer. The library came from three nested PCR rounds adapted from ARM-PCR protocols. TCRdb re-analysed the multiplex PCR reads in MiXCR, keeping a single row per CDR3 protein. The repertoire holds about 93,000 distinct CDR3 sequences, with roughly 66% as singletons. This sample's RNA came from whole unsorted tissue. The material sequenced was lung tumor tissue. These receptors all stem from a man in his sixties with non-small cell lung cancer.

Concerning this clonotype itself: The junction does not match germline at one end; this may be a read error. The chain couples TRBV6-2 or TRBV6-3 to TRBJ2-1; 10 nucleotides match TRBD2. Per germline, CDR1 MNHEY and CDR2 SVGEGT. The CDR3 runs 16 residues. In nucleotides, the CDR3 is TGTGCCAACAGTTGGGGACTAGCGAGAGTTTTCTATGAGCAGTTCTTC. It is translated as CANSWGLARVFYEQFF.

Many counts were recorded for this clonotype. The V gene is TRBV20-1, the J gene TRBJ2-4; no clear D. Trimming took off 0 bases at V and 0 bases at J, with 9 bases between the two ends. The CDR3 is made up of 15 amino acids. The germline CDR1 and CDR2 sequences are DFQATT and SNEGSKA (reference sequence). In DNA form, the CDR3 reads TGCAGTGCTAGAGATCAGACCGTAGCCAAAAACATTCAGTACTTC. It yields the protein CSARDQTVAKNIQYF.

In this sample, this clonotype turned up many times. The J gene is TRBJ1-2, the V gene TRBV2; D is ambiguous. The V gene lost 3 bases and the J gene lost 8 bases, with 16 bases spanning the gap. Germline V gives CDR1 SNHLY, CDR2 FYNNEI. The CDR3 spans 14 residues. CDR3 DNA: TGTGCCAGCAGTGATCGACGGGGATTGGAGGGCTACACCTTC. It translates to CASSDRRGLEGYTF.

The chain is built from TRBV29-1 and TRBJ2-2; 8 bases fit TRBD1. CDR1 and CDR2 (germline): SQVTM, ANQGSEA. This CDR3 contains 15 residues. CDR3 in DNA: TGCAACGGTCAGGAGGACAGGGCGGACACCGGGGAGCTGTTTTTT. It is translated as CNGQEDRADTGELFF.

As concerns this clonotype: A much larger clone differs by one base, so this may be a read error. The rearrangement uses TRBV7-8 and TRBJ1-5, with 7 positions matching TRBD1. The V and J ends lost 6 bases and 0 bases, in that order; junction bases with no gene match: 5. The V gene's germline CDR1 is SGHVS and CDR2 FQNEAQ. The CDR3 contains 15 residues. This CDR3 is CASRYGTDSNQPQHF. CDR3 DNA: TGTGCCAGCAGATACGGGACAGATAGCAATCAGCCCCAGCATTTT. The entire variable domain, with the rest obtained from reference TRBV7-8 and TRBJ1-5, is as follows: GAGVSQSPRYKVAKRGQDVALRCDPISGHVSLFWYQQALGQGPEFLTYFQNEAQLDKSGLPSDRFFAERPEGSVSTLKIQRTQQEDSAVYLCASRYGTDSNQPQHFGDGTRLSIL.

A note on this clonotype: A junction end diverges from the germline sequence, so it may reflect a read error. J is TRBJ2-5 and V is TRBV6-2 or TRBV6-3, with D perhaps matching TRBD1 (7 bases). CDR1 is MNHEY, CDR2 SVGEGT, per germline. The CDR3 extends over 14 amino acids. The CDR3 DNA is TGTGCCAGCAGCCCGACAGGGAGGCAAAAGACCCTGTACTTC. Protein sequence: CASSPTGRQKTLYF.

Concerning this clonotype: Given a much more abundant clone one base away, this may be a read error. The J gene is TRBJ2-3, the V gene TRBV5-1; possible D gene TRBD2, 5 bases. Trimming left V 0 bases short and J 0 bases short, with 11 bases between. The CDR3 runs to 16 residues. Germline V lookup: CDR1 SGHRS, CDR2 YFSETQ. The CDR3, as DNA: TGCGCCAGCAGCTTGGCTACGGGGATTAGCACAGATACGCAGTATTTT. Translating gives CASSLATGISTDTQYF.

On this clonotype itself: A much larger clone differs by one base, so this may be a read error. The V and J genes are TRBV20-1 and TRBJ1-2; no definite D call. Germline-derived CDR1 and CDR2 are DFQATT and SNEGSKA (reference sequence). The CDR3 consists of 13 residues. V was cut by 4 bases and J by 3 bases, with 12 bases left in between. CDR3 coding DNA: TGCAGTGCTAAGGACTTCTCGGACTATGGCTACACCTTC. This codes for CSAKDFSDYGYTF.

V is TRBV29-1 and J is TRBJ1-3; possible D gene TRBD1, 6 bases. The V gene lost 8 bases and the J gene lost 0 bases, with 17 bases spanning the gap. Germline V gene data show CDR1 as SQVTM and CDR2 as ANQGSEA. This CDR3 has 15 residues. CDR3 sequence: CSLRAGQYSGNTIYF. In DNA, the CDR3 is TGCAGCCTTCGAGCGGGACAATACTCTGGAAACACCATATATTTT. The full variable domain, in which reference TRBV29-1 and TRBJ1-3 provide the parts outside the CDR3, is SAVISQKPSRDICQRGTSLTIQCQVDSQVTMMFWYRQQPGQSLTLIATANQGSEATYESGFVIDKFPISRPNLTFSTLTVSNMSPEDSSIYLCSLRAGQYSGNTIYFGEGSWLTVV.

A remark on this clonotype: This may be a read error: a much more frequent sequence differs by one nucleotide. The chain employs TRBV25-1 and TRBJ2-3; tentatively, D is TRBD1 (6 bases). The length of the CDR3 is 16 residues. CDR1 is MGHDK and CDR2 is SYGVNS in the germline V gene. The CDR3 region has the DNA TGTGCCAGCAGTGATTTACCAGGGGATAGCACAGGTACGCAGTATTTT. It specifies CASSDLPGDSTGTQYF.

This clonotype was seen just once. Being one base from a much bigger clone, this may be a read error. V and J are TRBV20-1 and TRBJ1-5; D is undetermined. This CDR3 region has 14 residues. Per the germline V gene, CDR1 is DFQATT and CDR2 is SNEGSKA (reference sequence). Trimming took 0 bases from V and 3 from J, leaving 9 bases between them. The CDR3 nucleotides are TGCAGTGCTAGAGATCCGAGAGACAATCAGCCCCAGCATTTT. The encoded protein is CSARDPRDNQPQHF.

As concerns this clonotype: Germline and junction disagree at one end, which may indicate a read error. CDR3 loop: CGVEAPSGRTNEQFF. Written as DNA, the CDR3 is TGCGGCGTTGAGGCTCCTAGCGGGAGGACCAATGAGCAGTTCTTC. The chain recombines TRBV29-1 with TRBJ2-1; TRBD2 agrees at 11 bases. Germline-derived CDR1 and CDR2 are SQVTM and ANQGSEA. This CDR3 contains 15 residues.

Sample share makes this clonotype medium-sized. The chain uses TRBV11-3 and TRBJ1-1; 7 bases match TRBD1. Germline V gene data show CDR1 as SGHNT and CDR2 as YENEEA. The CDR3 is 17 residues long. V was clipped by 2 bases and J by 0 bases; unmatched bases: 9. Here the CDR3 DNA reads TGTGCCAGCAGCTTAAACGGGCAGGGGGTGTTGAACACTGAAGCTTTCTTT. Its protein is CASSLNGQGVLNTEAFF. Full variable domain (remainder filled in from reference TRBV11-3 and TRBJ1-1): EAGVVQSPRYKIIEKKQPVAFWCNPISGHNTLYWYLQNLGQGPELLIRYENEEAVDDSQLPKDRFSAERLKGVDSTLKIQPAELGDSAVYLCASSLNGQGVLNTEAFFGQGTRLTVV.

This clonotype has more than one count but fewer than ten. This clone may be a read error of a much larger clone one base away. CDR3 DNA: TGTGTCAGCAGTTTGCAAGGACAGGGAAGATACGAGCAGTACTTC. It codes for CVSSLQGQGRYEQYF. V gene TRBV12-3 or TRBV12-4 combines with J gene TRBJ2-7; 8 bases are a match to TRBD1. The CDR3 sequence is 15 residues long.

CDR3 sequence (DNA): TGCGCCAGCAGCCAAGATCAGAGTAGCGGGGGTTACGAGCAGTACTTC. Translated: CASSQDQSSGGYEQYF. This chain links TRBV4-1 with TRBJ2-7, with TRBD2 matching over 9 bases. The CDR3 length is 16 residues. The junction had 7 bases not matched to a gene; V was cut back by 0 bases and J by 4 bases. The V gene's germline CDR1 is MGHRA and CDR2 YSYEKL.

The rearrangement links TRBV28 to TRBJ2-7; tentatively, D is TRBD2 (6 bases). The V gene lost 5 bases and the J gene lost 4 bases, with 18 bases spanning the gap. The CDR3 is 15 residues long. Germline V CDR1 and CDR2: MDHEN, SYDVKM. The CDR3 reads CASSHSGIAAYEQYF. The CDR3 DNA reads TGTGCCAGCAGTCACTCCGGGATAGCGGCATACGAGCAGTACTTC.

Points on this clonotype: As the CDR3 is not closed by the conserved phenylalanine or tryptophan, this likely results from a read error. The chain joins TRBV6-6 to TRBJ1-5; D is ambiguous. This CDR3 is 13 amino acids long. Per the germline V gene, CDR1 is MNHNY and CDR2 is SVGAGI (reference sequence). For the CDR3, the DNA is TGTGTCAGCAGTTACTCTACAGCCCAGCCCCAGCATTAT. Translation: CVSSYSTAQPQHY.

The gene calls are TRBV4-2 and TRBJ2-1, with D uncertain. In germline, CDR1 is LGHNA, CDR2 YNFKEQ. This CDR3 is 16 amino acids long. The CDR3 sequence is CARSQDGGKSYNEQFF. The CDR3 coding sequence is TGTGCAAGGAGCCAAGATGGCGGCAAATCCTACAATGAGCAGTTCTTC.

A few counts support this clonotype. Given a much more abundant clone one base away, this may be a read error. No conserved phenylalanine or tryptophan ends this CDR3, so it is likely a read error. This chain joins TRBV6-2 or TRBV6-3 and TRBJ1-1, with 7 bases identical to TRBD1. The CDR3 covers 15 residues. Germline V gene lookup returns CDR1 MNHEY and CDR2 SVGEGT. Trimming at V came to 8 bases and at J to 5 bases, leaving 14 bases not matched to a gene. CDR3 amino acids: CASGRPTGSGTEAFS. The CDR3, as DNA: TGTGCCAGCGGACGGCCGACAGGGTCGGGTACTGAAGCTTTCTCT.

About this clonotype: No conserved phenylalanine or tryptophan is present at the end of the CDR3, so a read error is the likely explanation. The chain employs TRBV29-1 and TRBJ1-1, with 7 positions matching TRBD1. Germline V gene lookup returns CDR1 SQVTM and CDR2 ANQGSEA. This CDR3 has 12 amino acids. The CDR3 bases are TGCATCGTACTACAGGGGCTGGCTGAAGCTTTCTCT. Amino acid sequence: CIVLQGLAEAFS.

About this clonotype: The germline gene is not matched at one end of the junction; a read error may be the cause. The V and J genes are TRBV11-2 and TRBJ1-2; D uncertain. CDR1 and CDR2 (germline): SGHAT, FQNNGV. The CDR3 runs to 13 residues. The CDR3 protein is CTSSLLRRTGYTF. The CDR3 coding sequence is TGTACCAGCAGCTTACTGAGAAGAACAGGCTACACCTTC.

Notes on this clonotype: Since no conserved phenylalanine or tryptophan closes the CDR3, a read error is the likely cause. The V call is TRBV10-3, the J call TRBJ2-1; D tentatively reads TRBD1 or TRBD2 (6 bases each). The CDR3 is made up of 12 amino acids. Germline V lookup: CDR1 ENHRY, CDR2 SYGVKD. The CDR3 nucleotides are TGTGTCATCGGAGGGGGGATCGATGAGCAGTTCTAC. Protein: CVIGGGIDEQFY.

This clonotype was counted only a few times. V gene TRBV19 combines with J gene TRBJ2-1; perhaps TRBD2 as D (5 bases). Germline CDR1 and CDR2: LNHDA and SQIVND (reference sequence). CDR3 length: 13 amino acids. Trimming removed 5 bases at V and 9 bases at J, with 14 bases between. The CDR3 DNA reads as TGTGCCAGTAGTGGGTTCGGGAACAGTGAGCAGTTCTTC. Translating it yields CASSGFGNSEQFF. The variable domain in full, completed from reference TRBV19 and TRBJ2-1, reads DGGITQSPKYLFRKEGQNVTLSCEQNLNHDAMYWYRQDPGQGLRLIYYSQIVNDFQKGDIAEGYSVSREKKESFPLTVTSAQKNPTAFYLCASSGFGNSEQFFGPGTRLTVL.

A word on this clonotype: The junction and the germline gene differ at one end; a read error may be behind it. The chain joins TRBV11-3 to TRBJ2-1; D not resolved. From germline, CDR1 is SGHNT and CDR2 YENEEA. The CDR3 contains 16 residues. The CDR3 nucleotides read TGTGCCAGCAGCCCCACACGGAGAAGCTCCCACAATGAGCCGTTCTTC. Translated: CASSPTRRSSHNEPFF. Full variable domain (rest looked up from reference TRBV11-3 and TRBJ2-1): EAGVVQSPRYKIIEKKQPVAFWCNPISGHNTLYWYLQNLGQGPELLIRYENEEAVDDSQLPKDRFSAERLKGVDSTLKIQPAELGDSAVYLCASSPTRRSSHNEPFFGPGTRLTVL.

To note about this clonotype: As the CDR3 is not closed by the conserved phenylalanine or tryptophan, this likely results from a read error. The J gene is TRBJ2-5, the V gene TRBV29-1; weak D call: TRBD2 (6 bases). The CDR3 consists of 13 residues. Trimming removed 5 bases from V and 1 base from J, with 11 bases in between. Looked up from germline, CDR1 is SQVTM and CDR2 is ANQGSEA. CDR3 nucleotide sequence: TGCAGCGTTAGGGCGGGGAGCCAAGAGACCCAGTACTTA. It encodes CSVRAGSQETQYL.

This clonotype was counted ten times or more. V gene TRBV28 combines with J gene TRBJ2-2; 8 nucleotides agree with TRBD1. CDR3 length: 16 residues. V dropped 3 bases and J dropped 6; count of bases not matched to a gene: 9. From germline, CDR1 is MDHEN and CDR2 SYDVKM. The CDR3, as DNA: TGTGCCAGCAGTTTCCTACAGGGGGTCCTAGCCGGGGAGCTGTTTTTT. Its translation: CASSFLQGVLAGELFF.

As regards this clonotype: A read error is possible here, since a much larger clone lies one base away. The V call is TRBV6-6, the J call TRBJ1-1; D not certain. With 10 bases removed from V and 5 bases from J, the gap between germline ends came to 14 bases. CDR1 and CDR2 from the germline V gene are MNHNY and SVGAGI (reference sequence). There are 12 residues in the CDR3. In DNA form, the CDR3 reads TGTGCCATCACCGACGTAGGTACTGAAGCTTTCTTT. It translates to CAITDVGTEAFF.

A remark on this clonotype: One end of the junction fails to match germline, which may point to a read error. This chain joins TRBV11-1 and TRBJ1-1; 7 bases match TRBD1. Germline assignment: CDR1 SGHAT and CDR2 FQDESV (reference sequence). CDR3 length equals 17 residues. CDR3 nucleotides: TGTGCCAGCAACTTACTCAGGGACAGCAAAGTTAACACTGAAGCTTTCTTT. Protein: CASNLLRDSKVNTEAFF.